The present TCR beta chain was sequenced within a study of T-cell memory formation after mild COVID-19. From germline, CDR1 is MNHEY and CDR2 SMNVEV (reference sequence). The CDR3 spans 13 residues. The ends lost 6 bases at V and 4 bases at J; junction bases unmatched: 5. Using its own MiXCR run on the 5' RACE reads, TCRdb lists one record per CDR3 protein. This table holds roughly 240,000 distinct CDR3 sequences, about 17% found once. Study-level points and caveats: Detection of some responders pre-infection suggested pre-existing cross-reactive memory T cells participated.

The table lists this clonotype with many counts. The antigen remains undetermined. This sequence joins TRBV27 and TRBJ2-5, with 7 bases aligning to TRBD1. Sequencing used PBMCs or a T cell subset sorted from them (not recorded which). This clonotype was obtained from a man aged 18 to 29 who had mild COVID-19 (a few samples of this study predate the infection). Cell type and time point are not known. The CDR3 spells CASSPRGRETQYF. CDR3 bases: TGTGCCAGCAGCCCCAGGGGGAGAGAGACCCAGTACTTC.